Shown below are 8 T cell receptor beta chains from a single sample sequenced in a study of beta chain features in type 1 diabetes. What was sequenced were expressed TCRB transcripts, since all of the isolated RNA had been reverse transcribed. TCRdb's copy holds only in-frame clones and misses some; the assay was immunoSEQ multiplex PCR. The sample carries around 350,000 clones, over 10% recorded once. Source material: naive CD4+ T cells from blood. These TCRs come from a man between 18 and 29 years old in good health.

The gene calls are TRBV7-2 and TRBJ2-7; 7 bases map to TRBD2. Germline V lookup: CDR1 SGHTA, CDR2 FQGNSA. J gave up 0 bases and V 6 bases, and 8 bases lay outside the gene matches. This CDR3 contains 15 residues. CDR3 loop: CASRSRASGSYEQYF. The CDR3 coding sequence is TGTGCCAGCAGATCGCGAGCTAGCGGCTCCTACGAGCAGTACTTC.

V usage is TRBV19 and J usage is TRBJ1-4, with a weak D call TRBD1 (5 bases). The CDR3 has 15 residues. Trimming took 7 bases from V and 6 from J, leaving 18 bases between them. The V gene's germline CDR1 is LNHDA and CDR2 SQIVND (reference sequence). CDR3 bases: TGTGCCAGTACTCGGGCGGTCGGCAGGGATGAAAAACTGTTTTTT. It specifies CASTRAVGRDEKLFF. Together with reference TRBV19 and TRBJ1-4, the CDR3 gives the full variable domain: DGGITQSPKYLFRKEGQNVTLSCEQNLNHDAMYWYRQDPGQGLRLIYYSQIVNDFQKGDIAEGYSVSREKKESFPLTVTSAQKNPTAFYLCASTRAVGRDEKLFFGSGTQLSVL.

This clone has a handful of counts. The chain has TRBV7-9 and TRBJ2-7; 7 nucleotides line up with TRBD1. Germline trimming cut 5 bases from V and 0 bases from J; bases unmatched to any gene: 10. The CDR3 runs to 16 residues. Germline loops: CDR1 SEHNR, CDR2 FQNEAQ (reference sequence). The CDR3: CASSRDDRATSYEQYF. The CDR3 bases are TGTGCCAGCAGCCGAGACGACAGGGCTACCTCCTACGAGCAGTACTTC.

This clone was found a few times. This chain uses TRBV13 with TRBJ1-6; D gene unclear. CDR1 and CDR2 from the germline V gene are PRHDT and FYEKMQ (reference sequence). The CDR3 is 14 residues long. Trimming removed 2 bases from V and 6 bases from J, with 8 bases in between. The CDR3 loop reads CASSLRVFNSPLHF. The CDR3 DNA reads TGTGCCAGCAGCTTACGGGTATTTAATTCACCCCTCCACTTT.

The chain links TRBV7-2 to TRBJ2-6, with TRBD1 matching 9 bases. There are 16 residues in the CDR3. Germline V gives CDR1 SGHTA, CDR2 FQGNSA. V gave up 5 bases and J gave up 4 bases; unmatched junction bases: 6. Here the CDR3 reads CASSRHRGPGANVLTF. DNA for the CDR3: TGTGCCAGCAGCCGCCACAGGGGGCCCGGGGCCAACGTCCTGACTTTC.

The chain carries TRBV27 and TRBJ1-5, with 7 positions matching TRBD1. The J segment lost 2 bases and the V segment lost 5 bases, leaving 9 bases of the junction unmatched. This CDR3 has 16 residues. Germline V CDR1 and CDR2: MNHEY, SMNVEV (reference sequence). The CDR3 DNA follows: TGTGCCAGCAGTCCGCTATACAGGGGCCGCAATCAGCCCCAGCATTTT. Translated: CASSPLYRGRNQPQHF.

V is TRBV7-3 and J is TRBJ1-6; unclear D gene. CDR1 is SGHTA, CDR2 FQGTGA, per germline. There are 14 residues in the CDR3. Trimming took 3 bases from V and 8 from J, leaving 11 bases between them. The CDR3 bases are TGTGCCAGCAGCTTCACCGCCTCAGATTCACCCCTCCACTTT. Translation: CASSFTASDSPLHF.

This clone was detected a few times. V is TRBV9 and J is TRBJ2-2; D might be TRBD2 (6 bases). The V end lost 1 base, the J end lost 5 bases, and 12 bases lay between the germline ends. The CDR3 has 15 amino acids. Germline-derived CDR1 and CDR2 are SGDLS and YYNGEE. The CDR3 sequence is CASSVRGIGTGELFF. DNA of the CDR3: TGTGCCAGCAGCGTACGGGGGATAGGGACCGGGGAGCTGTTTTTT.